The rows below give T cell receptor beta chains drawn from one sample of a study of T cells in Graves' hyperthyroidism and ophthalmopathy. MiXCR, run by TCRdb on the multiplex PCR reads, gives a single entry per CDR3 protein. The data hold about 420,000 distinct CDR3 sequences, with approximately 15% observed a single time. The sample taken for sequencing was blood. Receptors were obtained from a woman aged 18 to 35 with Graves' hyperthyroidism. CDR3s include the opening cysteine and the closing phenylalanine or tryptophan. Each record gives: clone size, V gene, D gene, J gene, CDR3 protein, CDR3 DNA. The D gene is left open where the match is weak. Rows may omit the clone size; those that give it use once, few, many or a size class.

NA	TRBV29-1	NA	TRBJ1-1	CSARQALNTEAFF	TGCAGCGCGCGACAGGCCTTGAACACTGAAGCTTTCTTT
few	TRBV20-1	NA	TRBJ2-5	CSARQGGQETQYF	TGCAGTGCTAGACAGGGTGGACAAGAGACCCAGTACTTC
few	TRBV20-1	NA	TRBJ1-2	CSASTAFDYYGYTF	TGCAGTGCCTCTACCGCATTTGATTATTATGGCTACACCTTC
NA	TRBV28	NA	TRBJ2-5	CASTGSPQGIETQYF	TGTGCCAGCACCGGCTCCCCTCAGGGGATAGAGACCCAGTACTTC
NA	TRBV10-1	NA	TRBJ2-3	CASSESGNLRTDTQYF	TGCGCCAGCAGTGAGTCCGGGAACCTTCGAACAGATACGCAGTATTTT
many	TRBV9	NA	TRBJ1-4	CASSTLGGEKLFF	TGTGCCAGCAGCACCTTGGGCGGTGAAAAACTGTTTTTT
many	TRBV6-2/TRBV6-3	TRBD2	TRBJ2-1	CASSGTTSGPRGEQFF	TGTGCCAGCAGCGGCACGACTAGCGGCCCAAGGGGTGAGCAGTTCTTC
many	TRBV30	NA	TRBJ1-5	CAWSVSVGNQPQHF	TGTGCCTGGAGTGTTTCGGTAGGCAATCAGCCCCAGCATTTT
NA	TRBV30	TRBD1	TRBJ2-7	CAWSVTTGMGEQYF	TGTGCCTGGAGTGTAACGACAGGGATGGGCGAGCAGTACTTC
NA	TRBV4-1	NA	TRBJ2-5	CASSQGGAQGQETQYF	TGCGCCAGCAGCCAAGGGGGGGCGCAGGGTCAAGAGACCCAGTACTTC
NA	TRBV20-1	NA	TRBJ1-1	CSARVRGRGTEAFF	TGCAGTGCTAGAGTACGGGGGCGGGGCACTGAAGCTTTCTTT
many	TRBV19	NA	TRBJ2-3	CASGFGTDTQYF	TGTGCCAGTGGATTCGGCACAGATACGCAGTATTTT
NA	TRBV5-1	NA	TRBJ2-7	CASSLQNEQYF	TGCGCCAGCAGCCTCCAAAACGAGCAGTACTTC